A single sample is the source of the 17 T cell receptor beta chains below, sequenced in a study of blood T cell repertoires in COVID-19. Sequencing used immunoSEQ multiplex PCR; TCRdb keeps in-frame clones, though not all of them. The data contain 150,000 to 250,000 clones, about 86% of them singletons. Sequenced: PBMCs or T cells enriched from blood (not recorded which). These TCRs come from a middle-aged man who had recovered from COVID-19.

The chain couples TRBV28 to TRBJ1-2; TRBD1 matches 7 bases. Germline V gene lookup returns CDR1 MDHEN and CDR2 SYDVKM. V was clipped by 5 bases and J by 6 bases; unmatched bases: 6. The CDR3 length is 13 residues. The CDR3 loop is CASSDRDRDGYTF. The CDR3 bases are TGTGCCAGCAGTGACCGGGACAGAGATGGCTACACCTTC.

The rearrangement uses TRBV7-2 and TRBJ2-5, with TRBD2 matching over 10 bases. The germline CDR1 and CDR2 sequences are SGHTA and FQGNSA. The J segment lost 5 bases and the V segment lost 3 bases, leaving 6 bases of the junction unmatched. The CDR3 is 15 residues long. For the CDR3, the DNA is TGTGCCAGCAGCTTTATAGCGGGGGGAAAGGAGACCCAGTACTTC. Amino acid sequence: CASSFIAGGKETQYF.

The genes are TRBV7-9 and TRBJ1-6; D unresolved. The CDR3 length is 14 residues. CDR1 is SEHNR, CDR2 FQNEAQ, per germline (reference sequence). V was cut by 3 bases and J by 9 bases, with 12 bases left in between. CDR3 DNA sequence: TGTGCCAGCAGCTTGACGGTGCCGGGTTCACCCCTCCACTTT. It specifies CASSLTVPGSPLHF.

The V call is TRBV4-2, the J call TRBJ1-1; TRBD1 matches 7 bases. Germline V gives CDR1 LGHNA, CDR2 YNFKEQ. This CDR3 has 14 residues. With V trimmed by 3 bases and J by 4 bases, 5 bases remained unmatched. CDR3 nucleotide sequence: TGTGCCAGCAGCCAGACAGGGATGGGCACTGAAGCTTTCTTT. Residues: CASSQTGMGTEAFF.

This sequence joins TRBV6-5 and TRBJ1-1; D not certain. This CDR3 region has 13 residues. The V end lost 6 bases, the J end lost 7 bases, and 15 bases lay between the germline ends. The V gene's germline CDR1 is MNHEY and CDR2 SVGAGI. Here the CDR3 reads CASSGEGFIEAFF. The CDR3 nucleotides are TGTGCCAGCAGCGGGGAGGGCTTTATTGAAGCTTTCTTT.

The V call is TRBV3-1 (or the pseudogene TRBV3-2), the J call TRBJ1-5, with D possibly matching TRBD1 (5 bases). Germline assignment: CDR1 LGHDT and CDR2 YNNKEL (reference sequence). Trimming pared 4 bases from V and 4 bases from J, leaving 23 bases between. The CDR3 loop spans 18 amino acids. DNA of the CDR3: TGTGCCAGCAGCCCTGAAAGGGGAGGCGGTGTGGGGAATCAGCCCCAGCATTTT. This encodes CASSPERGGGVGNQPQHF.

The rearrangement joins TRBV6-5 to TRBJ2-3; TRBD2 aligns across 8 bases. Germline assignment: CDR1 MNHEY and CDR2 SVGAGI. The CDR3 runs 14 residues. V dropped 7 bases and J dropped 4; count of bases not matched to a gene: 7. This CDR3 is CASISPGGADTQYF. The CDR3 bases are TGTGCCAGCATTTCACCGGGGGGGGCAGATACGCAGTATTTT.

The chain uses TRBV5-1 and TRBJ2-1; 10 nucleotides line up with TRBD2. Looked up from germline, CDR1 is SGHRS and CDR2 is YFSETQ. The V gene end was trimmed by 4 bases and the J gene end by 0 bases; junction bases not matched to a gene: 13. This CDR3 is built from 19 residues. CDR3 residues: CASSRVSSGGLRSYNEQFF. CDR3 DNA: TGCGCCAGCAGCCGAGTATCTAGCGGGGGCCTTCGCTCCTACAATGAGCAGTTCTTC.

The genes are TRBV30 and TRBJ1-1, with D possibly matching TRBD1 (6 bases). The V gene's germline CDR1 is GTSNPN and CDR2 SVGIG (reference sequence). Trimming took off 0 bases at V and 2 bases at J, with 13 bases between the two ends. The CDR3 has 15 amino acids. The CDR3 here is CAWSVQGWGNTEAFF. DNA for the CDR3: TGTGCCTGGAGTGTACAGGGTTGGGGAAACACTGAAGCTTTCTTT.

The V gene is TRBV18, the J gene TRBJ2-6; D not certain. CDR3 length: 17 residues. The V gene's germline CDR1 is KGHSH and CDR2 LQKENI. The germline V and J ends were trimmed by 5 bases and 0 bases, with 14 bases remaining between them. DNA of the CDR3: TGTGCCAGCTCATCACGTTTACAGAGCTCTGGGGCCAACGTCCTGACTTTC. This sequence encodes CASSSRLQSSGANVLTF.

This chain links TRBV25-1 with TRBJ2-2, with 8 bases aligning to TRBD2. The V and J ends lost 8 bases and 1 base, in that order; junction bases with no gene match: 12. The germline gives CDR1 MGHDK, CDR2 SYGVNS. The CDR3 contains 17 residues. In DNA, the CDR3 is TGTGCCAGCTCCCCGGGGGGGATGACACAGAACACCGGGGAGCTGTTTTTT. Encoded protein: CASSPGGMTQNTGELFF.

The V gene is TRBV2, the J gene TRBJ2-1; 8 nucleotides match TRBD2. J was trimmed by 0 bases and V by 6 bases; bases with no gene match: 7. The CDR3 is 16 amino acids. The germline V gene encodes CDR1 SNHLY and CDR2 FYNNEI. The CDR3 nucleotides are TGTGCCAGCAGGCCCACTAGCGGAAGCTCCTACAATGAGCAGTTCTTC. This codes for CASRPTSGSSYNEQFF.

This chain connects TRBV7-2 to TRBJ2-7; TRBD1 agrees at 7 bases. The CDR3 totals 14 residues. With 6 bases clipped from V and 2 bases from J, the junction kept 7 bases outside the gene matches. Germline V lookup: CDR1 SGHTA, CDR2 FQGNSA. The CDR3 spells CASSYRQGTYEQYF. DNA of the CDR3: TGTGCCAGCAGTTACCGACAGGGAACCTACGAGCAGTACTTC.

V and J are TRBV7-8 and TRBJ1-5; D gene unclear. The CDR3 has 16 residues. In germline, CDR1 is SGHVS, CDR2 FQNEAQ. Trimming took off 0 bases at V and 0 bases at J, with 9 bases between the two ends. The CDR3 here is CASSLAATASNQPQHF. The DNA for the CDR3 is TGTGCCAGCAGCTTAGCGGCTACAGCTAGCAATCAGCCCCAGCATTTT.

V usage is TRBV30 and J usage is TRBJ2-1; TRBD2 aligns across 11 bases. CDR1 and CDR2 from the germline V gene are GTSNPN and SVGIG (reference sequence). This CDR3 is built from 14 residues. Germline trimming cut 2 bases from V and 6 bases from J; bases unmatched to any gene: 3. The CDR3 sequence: CAWSRLAGGNEQFF. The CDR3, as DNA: TGTGCCTGGAGTCGTCTAGCGGGGGGCAATGAGCAGTTCTTC.

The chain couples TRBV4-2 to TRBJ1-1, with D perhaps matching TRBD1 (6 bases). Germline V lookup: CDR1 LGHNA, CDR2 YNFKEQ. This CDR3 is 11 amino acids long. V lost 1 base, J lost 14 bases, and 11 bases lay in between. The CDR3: CASSQGRTVFF. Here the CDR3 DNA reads TGTGCCAGCAGCCAAGGACGGACAGTGTTCTTT.

The CDR3 DNA sequence: TGTGCCAGCTCACCCCTCGTGCAGCGGGGTAGGAGCACTGAAGCTTTCTTT. Protein: CASSPLVQRGRSTEAFF. The V and J genes are TRBV18 and TRBJ1-1; no reliable D call. V shed 3 bases and J shed 4 bases, with 21 bases lying between them. The CDR3 is 17 residues long. CDR1 KGHSH and CDR2 LQKENI come from the germline V gene.